The 25 T cell receptor beta chains below were found in one sample sequenced in a study of cytomegalovirus exposure and HLA in healthy donors. Repertoires were generated with immunoSEQ multiplex PCR, while TCRdb's copy carries only in-frame clones and drops some. The sample has roughly 150,000 clones, more than 70% seen once. Sample: PBMCs. The receptors derive from a man aged 25 to 45 in good health and CMV-seropositive.

This clone was counted once. CDR3 residues: CAISLTSDRITGELFF. CDR3 DNA sequence: TGTGCCATCAGCCTTACTAGCGATCGGATCACCGGGGAGCTGTTTTTT. This chain connects TRBV10-3 to TRBJ2-2; the match to TRBD2 covers 7 bases. The CDR3 has 16 amino acids. Germline lookup yields CDR1 ENHRY and CDR2 SYGVKD. V was clipped by 6 bases and J by 4 bases; unmatched bases: 11.

The V call is TRBV25-1, the J call TRBJ2-3; D not certain. The CDR3 extends over 11 amino acids. Trimming removed 4 bases from V and 7 bases from J, with 6 bases in between. The germline V gene has CDR1 MGHDK and CDR2 SYGVNS. The CDR3 spells CASSAFNTQYF. CDR3 nucleotides: TGTGCCAGCAGTGCGTTTAATACGCAGTATTTT.

This clone was seen a handful of times. The rearrangement joins TRBV28 to TRBJ2-1; the match to TRBD2 covers 13 bases. V shed 7 bases, J shed 5 bases, and the junction held 8 bases outside the gene matches. Germline CDR1 and CDR2: MDHEN and SYDVKM. The CDR3 contains 16 residues. The CDR3 bases are TGTGCCAGCAACCTGTTCGGACTAGCGGGAGACAATGAGCAGTTCTTC. The encoded protein is CASNLFGLAGDNEQFF.

The chain joins TRBV19 to TRBJ2-7; D might be TRBD2 (5 bases). Germline loops: CDR1 LNHDA, CDR2 SQIVND (reference sequence). V dropped 2 bases and J dropped 4 bases, with 15 bases sitting between them. The CDR3 length is 15 residues. The CDR3 coding sequence is TGTGCCAGTAGTATACAGGACCGGTCGGGGTACGAGCAGTACTTC. It codes for CASSIQDRSGYEQYF.

The CDR3 loop is CASTQGGKTEAFF. CDR3 sequence (DNA): TGTGCCAGCACCCAAGGAGGGAAGACTGAAGCTTTCTTT. The V call is TRBV9, the J call TRBJ1-1, with D uncertain. Germline loops: CDR1 SGDLS, CDR2 YYNGEE. The CDR3 length is 13 residues. V gave up 6 bases and J gave up 5 bases, with 14 bases separating them. The full variable domain, its missing parts supplied by reference TRBV9 and TRBJ1-1, is DSGVTQTPKHLITATGQRVTLRCSPRSGDLSVYWYQQSLDQGLQFLIQYYNGEERAKGNILERFSAQQFPDLHSELNLSSLELGDSALYFCASTQGGKTEAFFGQGTRLTVV.

The chain carries TRBV10-2 and TRBJ2-7; unclear D gene. The V gene's germline CDR1 is WSHSY and CDR2 SAAADI. Trimming pared 0 bases from V and 4 bases from J, leaving 10 bases between. This CDR3 has 14 amino acids. CDR3 coding DNA: TGCGCCAGCAGTGAGTCTTTAGACTTGTACGAGCAGTACTTC. It encodes CASSESLDLYEQYF.

The V and J genes are TRBV13 and TRBJ1-2; 9 bases agree with TRBD1. The V gene end was trimmed by 2 bases and the J gene end by 4 bases; junction bases not matched to a gene: 5. The CDR3 is 15 amino acids. Germline CDR1 and CDR2: PRHDT and FYEKMQ (reference sequence). CDR3 in amino acids: CASSLMGQGAYGYTF. CDR3 nucleotide sequence: TGTGCCAGCAGCTTAATGGGACAGGGAGCCTATGGCTACACCTTC.

The rearrangement uses TRBV7-9 and TRBJ2-5; 7 bases agree with TRBD2. J gave up 2 bases and V 1 base, and 4 bases lay outside the gene matches. The CDR3 contains 15 residues. Germline CDR1 is SEHNR and CDR2 is FQNEAQ (reference sequence). The CDR3 DNA follows: TGTGCCAGCAGCTTAGGTGGGAGGGTACAAGAGACCCAGTACTTC. Residues: CASSLGGRVQETQYF.

This chain links TRBV11-3 with TRBJ2-1; TRBD2 matches at 7 bases. The trim removed 1 base at V and 5 bases at J, leaving 5 bases unmatched. The CDR3 has 15 residues. Per the germline V gene, CDR1 is SGHNT and CDR2 is YENEEA. The chain's CDR3 is CASSLGGAGHNEQFF. The DNA of the CDR3 is TGTGCCAGCAGCTTAGGGGGAGCGGGGCACAATGAGCAGTTCTTC.

The V gene is TRBV15, the J gene TRBJ2-1; D gene uncertain. Deletions cut 1 base from V and 8 bases from J, with 6 bases between. The length of the CDR3 is 12 residues. Germline V gene lookup returns CDR1 LNHNV and CDR2 YYDKDF (reference sequence). The CDR3 coding sequence is TGTGCCACCAGCAGAGGCGTCGATGAGCAGTTCTTC. This gives the protein CATSRGVDEQFF.

This sequence joins TRBV4-1 and TRBJ2-3; a possible D gene is TRBD1 (5 bases). With 4 bases removed from V and 0 bases from J, the gap between germline ends came to 11 bases. Germline assignment: CDR1 MGHRA and CDR2 YSYEKL. CDR3 length: 15 residues. CDR3 in DNA: TGCGCCAGCAGCCGCAGACAGACTAGCACAGATACGCAGTATTTT. This sequence encodes CASSRRQTSTDTQYF.

DNA of the CDR3: TGTGCCAGCAATCGTCCTAGCTCCTACAATGAGCAGTTCTTC. Encoded protein: CASNRPSSYNEQFF. The chain links TRBV28 to TRBJ2-1, with D hard to call. V dropped 7 bases and J dropped 0 bases, with 10 bases sitting between them. The germline CDR1 and CDR2 sequences are MDHEN and SYDVKM. The length of the CDR3 is 14 residues.

The V call is TRBV4-1, the J call TRBJ1-3, with 7 bases that match TRBD1. Germline V CDR1 and CDR2: MGHRA, YSYEKL. The CDR3 runs to 15 residues. The V segment lost 3 bases and the J segment 4 bases; nucleotides outside the gene matches: 6. Here the CDR3 DNA reads TGCGCCAGCAGCCAGGTAGAGGGGGCCGGAAACACCATATATTTT. Translation gives CASSQVEGAGNTIYF.

This chain links TRBV28 with TRBJ1-2, with 9 positions matching TRBD1. Germline CDR1 is MDHEN and CDR2 is SYDVKM. This CDR3 contains 14 residues. V lost 2 bases and J lost 7; bases outside the gene matches: 5. CDR3 region: CASSLGDREGGYTF. CDR3 nucleotides: TGTGCCAGCAGTTTAGGGGACAGGGAAGGTGGCTACACCTTC.

This sequence joins TRBV9 and TRBJ2-2; 7 positions agree with TRBD2. J was trimmed by 0 bases and V by 4 bases; bases with no gene match: 3. Per the germline V gene, CDR1 is SGDLS and CDR2 is YYNGEE. CDR3 length equals 15 residues. For the CDR3, the DNA is TGTGCCAGCAGCAAAAGCGGGACGAACACCGGGGAGCTGTTTTTT. It is translated as CASSKSGTNTGELFF.

V usage is TRBV5-5 and J usage is TRBJ1-2; a weak D match, TRBD1 (6 bases). Germline V gene sequence: CDR1 SGHKS, CDR2 YYEKEE (reference sequence). CDR3 length equals 15 residues. The V end lost 6 bases, the J end lost 0 bases, and 15 bases lay between the germline ends. This chain's CDR3 is CASNLGQSANYGYTF. CDR3 sequence (DNA): TGTGCCAGCAACCTCGGACAGAGCGCTAACTATGGCTACACCTTC.

This clone was seen more than once but under ten times. The rearrangement joins TRBV7-2 to TRBJ2-7; D might be TRBD2 (5 bases). The CDR3 is made up of 14 amino acids. Per the germline V gene, CDR1 is SGHTA and CDR2 is FQGNSA. V dropped 2 bases and J dropped 6 bases, with 14 bases sitting between them. The CDR3 loop is CASSLNGVGSEQYF. The CDR3, as DNA: TGTGCCAGCAGCTTAAACGGGGTCGGCTCCGAGCAGTACTTC.

The V gene is TRBV11-2, the J gene TRBJ2-1; TRBD2 agrees at 11 bases. There are 14 residues in the CDR3. CDR1 is SGHAT and CDR2 is FQNNGV in the germline V gene. Trimming took 6 bases from V and 6 from J; bases not matched to a gene: 4. This chain's CDR3 is CASSSGLAGNEQFF. DNA of the CDR3: TGTGCCAGCAGTTCTGGACTAGCGGGCAATGAGCAGTTCTTC.

The rearrangement uses TRBV5-1 and TRBJ1-5; no reliable D call. CDR1 and CDR2 from the germline V gene are SGHRS and YFSETQ. The CDR3 is made up of 15 amino acids. Trimming removed 1 base at V and 0 bases at J, with 8 bases between. The CDR3 sequence: CASSLQGSSNQPQHF. The CDR3 DNA reads TGCGCCAGCAGCTTGCAAGGGAGTAGCAATCAGCCCCAGCATTTT.

This chain links TRBV4-1 with TRBJ2-1; 13 bases are shared with TRBD2. V was clipped by 3 bases and J by 3 bases; unmatched bases: 2. This CDR3 spans 16 amino acids. Germline lookup yields CDR1 MGHRA and CDR2 YSYEKL. DNA of the CDR3: TGCGCCAGCAGCCAGAGGACTAGCGGGAGCTACAATGAGCAGTTCTTC. Translated, it gives CASSQRTSGSYNEQFF.

The chain is built from TRBV28 and TRBJ1-2; 9 nucleotides align to TRBD1. J lost 2 bases, V lost 5 bases, and 6 bases had no gene match. The CDR3 sequence is 15 residues long. The germline V gene encodes CDR1 MDHEN and CDR2 SYDVKM. The CDR3 reads CASSTGTGLNYGYTF. The CDR3 bases are TGTGCCAGCAGTACCGGGACAGGGTTGAACTATGGCTACACCTTC.

This chain links TRBV9 with TRBJ2-7, with TRBD1 as a possible D gene (6 bases). V was cut by 0 bases and J by 10 bases, with 14 bases left in between. Germline CDR1 reads SGDLS; CDR2 reads YYNGEE. The CDR3 has 13 amino acids. The CDR3: CASSVDGQDRQYF. The DNA for the CDR3 is TGTGCCAGCAGCGTAGATGGTCAGGACAGACAGTACTTC.

The gene calls are TRBV28 and TRBJ1-1; 10 bases agree with TRBD1. The CDR3 is 16 residues long. Trimming took 5 bases from V and 1 from J; bases not matched to a gene: 7. Per the germline V gene, CDR1 is MDHEN and CDR2 is SYDVKM. DNA of the CDR3: TGTGCCAGCAGTCCAGACAGGGGGCGAGGGAACACTGAAGCTTTCTTT. This sequence encodes CASSPDRGRGNTEAFF.

The chain links TRBV7-3 to TRBJ1-2, with 8 bases identical to TRBD1. The CDR3 consists of 13 residues. The J segment lost 5 bases and the V segment lost 3 bases, leaving 2 bases of the junction unmatched. The germline gives CDR1 SGHTA, CDR2 FQGTGA. CDR3 sequence (DNA): TGTGCCAGCAGCTTGGGACAGGAATATGGCTACACCTTC. Translated: CASSLGQEYGYTF.

This clone was counted once. The chain combines TRBV27 with TRBJ2-3; 9 positions agree with TRBD1. Germline CDR1 MNHEY, CDR2 SMNVEV (reference sequence). V gave up 4 bases and J gave up 6 bases; unmatched junction bases: 8. The CDR3 runs to 15 residues. Here the CDR3 reads CASSSPGQGGDTQYF. As DNA, the CDR3 is TGTGCCAGCAGTTCACCGGGACAGGGAGGGGATACGCAGTATTTT.